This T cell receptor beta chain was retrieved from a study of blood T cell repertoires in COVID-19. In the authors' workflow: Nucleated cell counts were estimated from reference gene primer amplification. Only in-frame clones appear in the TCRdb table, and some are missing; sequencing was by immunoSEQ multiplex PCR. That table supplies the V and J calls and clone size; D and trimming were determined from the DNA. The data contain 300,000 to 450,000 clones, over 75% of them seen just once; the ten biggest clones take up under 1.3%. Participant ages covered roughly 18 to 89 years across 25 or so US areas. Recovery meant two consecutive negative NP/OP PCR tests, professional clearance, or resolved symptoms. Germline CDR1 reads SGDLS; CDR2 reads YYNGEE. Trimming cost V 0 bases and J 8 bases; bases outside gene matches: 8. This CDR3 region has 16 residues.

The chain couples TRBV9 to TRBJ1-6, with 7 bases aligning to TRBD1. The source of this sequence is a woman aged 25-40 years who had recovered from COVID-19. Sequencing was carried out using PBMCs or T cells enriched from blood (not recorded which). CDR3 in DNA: TGTGCCAGCAGCGTAGCTCCGACAGGGCGAGATTCACCCCTCCACTTT. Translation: CASSVAPTGRDSPLHF.